Reported below is one T cell receptor beta chain. Profiled with immunoSEQ multiplex PCR; TCRdb holds only in-frame clones, not every one. This table has tens of thousands of clones, over 90% appearing once. This sample is part of a study of technical replicates of blood from several donors. The source is a human donor in good health. Sequences were obtained from T cells isolated from PBMCs.

CDR3 sequence: CASGEGQGNYEQYF. DNA of the CDR3: TGTGCCAGCGGAGAGGGACAGGGGAACTACGAGCAGTACTTC. V and J are TRBV7-9 and TRBJ2-7; 10 bases map to TRBD1. CDR3 length equals 14 residues. Germline lookup yields CDR1 SEHNR and CDR2 FQNEAQ (reference sequence). The ends lost 8 bases at V and 3 bases at J; junction bases unmatched: 7.